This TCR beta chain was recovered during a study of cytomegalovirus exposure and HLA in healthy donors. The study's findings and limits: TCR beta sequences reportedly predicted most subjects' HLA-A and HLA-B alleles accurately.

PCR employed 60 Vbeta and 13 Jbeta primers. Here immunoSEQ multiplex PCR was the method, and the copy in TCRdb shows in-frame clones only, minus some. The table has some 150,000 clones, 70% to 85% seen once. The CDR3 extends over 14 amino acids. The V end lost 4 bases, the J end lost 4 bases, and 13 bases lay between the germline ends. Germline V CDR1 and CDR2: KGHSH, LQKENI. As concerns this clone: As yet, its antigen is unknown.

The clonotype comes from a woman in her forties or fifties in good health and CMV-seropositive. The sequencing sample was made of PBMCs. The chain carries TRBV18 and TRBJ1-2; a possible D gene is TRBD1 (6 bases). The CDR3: CASSQGQDLYGYTF. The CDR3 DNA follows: TGTGCCAGCTCACAGGGACAAGACCTCTATGGCTACACCTTC.